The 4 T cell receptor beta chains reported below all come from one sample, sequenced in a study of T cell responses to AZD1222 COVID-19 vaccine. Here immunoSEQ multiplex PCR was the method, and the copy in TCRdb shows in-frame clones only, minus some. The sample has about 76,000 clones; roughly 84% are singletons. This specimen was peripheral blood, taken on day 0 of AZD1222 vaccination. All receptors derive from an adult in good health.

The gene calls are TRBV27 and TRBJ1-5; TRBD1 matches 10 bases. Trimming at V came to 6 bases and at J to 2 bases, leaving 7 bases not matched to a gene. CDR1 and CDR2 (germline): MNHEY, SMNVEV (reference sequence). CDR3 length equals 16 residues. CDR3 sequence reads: CASRGQGNLGNQPQHF. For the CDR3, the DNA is TGTGCCAGCAGGGGACAGGGGAACTTGGGCAATCAGCCCCAGCATTTT.

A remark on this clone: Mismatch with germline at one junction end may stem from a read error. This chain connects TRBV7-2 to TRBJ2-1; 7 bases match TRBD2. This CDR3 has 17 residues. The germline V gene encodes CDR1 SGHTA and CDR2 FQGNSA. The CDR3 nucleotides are TGTGCCAGCAGTTTAGGCCCCCAGGGCGGGAGATGGGGTGAGCAGTTCTTC. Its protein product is CASSLGPQGGRWGEQFF.

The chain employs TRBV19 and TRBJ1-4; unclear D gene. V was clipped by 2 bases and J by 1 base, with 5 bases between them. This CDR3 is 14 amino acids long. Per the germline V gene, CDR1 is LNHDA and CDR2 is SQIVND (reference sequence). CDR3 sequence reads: CASSITGTNEKLFF. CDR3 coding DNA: TGTGCCAGTAGTATAACCGGAACTAATGAAAAACTGTTTTTT.

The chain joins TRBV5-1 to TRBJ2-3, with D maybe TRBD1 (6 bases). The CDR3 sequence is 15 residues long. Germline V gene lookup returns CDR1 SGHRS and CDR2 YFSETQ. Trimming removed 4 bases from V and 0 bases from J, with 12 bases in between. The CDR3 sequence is CASSPGVSSTDTQYF. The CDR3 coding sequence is TGCGCCAGCAGCCCAGGGGTTTCTAGCACAGATACGCAGTATTTT.